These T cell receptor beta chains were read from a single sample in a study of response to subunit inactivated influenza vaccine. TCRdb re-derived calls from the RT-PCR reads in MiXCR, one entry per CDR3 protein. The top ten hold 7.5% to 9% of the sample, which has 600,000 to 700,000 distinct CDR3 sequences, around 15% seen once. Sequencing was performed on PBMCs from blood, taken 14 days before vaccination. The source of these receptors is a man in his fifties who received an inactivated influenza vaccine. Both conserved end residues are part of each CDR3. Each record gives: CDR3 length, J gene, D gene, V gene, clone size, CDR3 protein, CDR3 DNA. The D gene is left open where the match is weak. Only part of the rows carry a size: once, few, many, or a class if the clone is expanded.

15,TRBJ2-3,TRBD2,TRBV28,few,CASSLRGGRTDTQYF,TGTGCCAGCAGTTTACGGGGGGGGCGCACAGATACGCAGTATTTT
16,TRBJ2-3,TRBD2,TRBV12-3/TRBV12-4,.,CASSFQRGGGTDTQYF,TGTGCCAGCAGTTTCCAGCGGGGGGGCGGCACAGATACGCAGTATTTT
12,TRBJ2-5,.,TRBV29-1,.,CSVRLTGETQYF,TGCAGCGTCAGACTGACGGGGGAGACCCAGTACTTC
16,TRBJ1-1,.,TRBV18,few,CASSLPSRALNTEAFF,TGTGCCAGCTCACTTCCAAGTCGGGCCCTGAACACTGAAGCTTTCTTT
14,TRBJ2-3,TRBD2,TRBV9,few,CASSFGLVRDTQYF,TGTGCCAGCAGCTTTGGACTAGTTAGGGATACGCAGTATTTT
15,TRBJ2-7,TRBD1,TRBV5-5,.,CASSMTGTETYEQYF,TGTGCCAGCAGCATGACCGGGACAGAGACATACGAGCAGTACTTC
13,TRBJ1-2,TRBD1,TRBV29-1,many,CSLNVGTGDGYTF,TGCAGCCTCAATGTGGGGACAGGGGATGGCTACACCTTC
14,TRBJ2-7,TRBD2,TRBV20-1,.,CSATGVAGDYEQYF,TGCAGTGCCACCGGTGTAGCGGGGGACTACGAGCAGTACTTC
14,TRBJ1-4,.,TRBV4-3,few,CASSQGRHSEKLFF,TGCGCCAGCAGCCAAGGACGGCACTCAGAAAAACTGTTTTTT
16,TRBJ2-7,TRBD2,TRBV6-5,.,CASSYSGGVPSYEQYF,TGTGCCAGCAGTTACTCGGGGGGGGTCCCCTCCTACGAGCAGTACTTC
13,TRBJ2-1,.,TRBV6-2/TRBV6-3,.,CASKRTIYNEQFF,TGTGCCAGCAAAAGGACAATCTACAATGAGCAGTTCTTC
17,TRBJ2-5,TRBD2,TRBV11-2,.,CASSLGTSGGPQETQYF,TGTGCCAGCAGCTTAGGGACTAGCGGGGGTCCTCAAGAGACCCAGTACTTC
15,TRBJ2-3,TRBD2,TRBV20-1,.,CSARDAGGPMDTQYF,TGCAGTGCTAGAGATGCGGGGGGGCCTATGGATACGCAGTATTTT
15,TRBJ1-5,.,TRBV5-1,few,CASSPDSHSNQPQHF,TGCGCCAGCAGCCCCGACAGTCATAGCAATCAGCCCCAGCATTTT
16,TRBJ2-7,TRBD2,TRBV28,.,CASRPLRASGSYEQYF,TGTGCCAGCAGACCCCTGCGGGCTAGCGGGAGTTACGAGCAGTACTTC
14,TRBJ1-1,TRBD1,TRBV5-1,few,CASSFRQGHTEAFF,TGCGCCAGCAGCTTTAGACAGGGGCACACTGAAGCTTTCTTT